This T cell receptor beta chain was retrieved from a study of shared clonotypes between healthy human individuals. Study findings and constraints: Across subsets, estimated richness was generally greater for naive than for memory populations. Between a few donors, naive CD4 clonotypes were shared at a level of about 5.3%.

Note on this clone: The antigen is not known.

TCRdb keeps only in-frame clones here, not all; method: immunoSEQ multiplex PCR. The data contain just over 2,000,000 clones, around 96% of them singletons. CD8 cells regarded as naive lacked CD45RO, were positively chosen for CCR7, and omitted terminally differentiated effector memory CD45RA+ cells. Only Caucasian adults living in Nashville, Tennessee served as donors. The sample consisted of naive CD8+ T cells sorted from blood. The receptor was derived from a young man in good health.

CDR3 nucleotide sequence: TGTGCCAGCAGTCCAGCACTAGGGGAGACCCAGTACTTC. It translates to CASSPALGETQYF. The chain couples TRBV28 to TRBJ2-5, with TRBD2 as a possible D gene (5 bases). Deletions cut 5 bases from V and 5 bases from J, with 12 bases between. The CDR3 has 13 amino acids. The germline gives CDR1 MDHEN, CDR2 SYDVKM. Variable domain in full (rest from reference TRBV28 and TRBJ2-5): DVKVTQSSRYLVKRTGEKVFLECVQDMDHENMFWYRQDPGLGLRLIYFSYDVKMKEKGDIPEGYSVSREKKERFSLILESASTNQTSMYLCASSPALGETQYFGPGTRLLVL.